This record covers a single TCR beta chain. Only a few counts were recorded for this clone. Its recognized antigen is unknown. Within one base of it there is no much larger clone, and no base qualities were kept. These data belong to a study of cytomegalovirus exposure and HLA in healthy donors (dated by TCRdb to about 2017). Some background on the complete study: An earlier analysis of several hundred of the donors reported 250 to 350 Gb of sequence data and approximately 110 million unique TCR beta sequences from roughly 180 million T cells. The study aimed to test whether signatures of past pathogen exposure could be identified by cataloging public T cell receptors. HLA typing covered class I and class II loci at four-digit resolution. Across about 370 genotyped donors of the cohort, an average of about 250,000 unique TCR beta nucleotide sequences per donor were sequenced, and roughly 18% of those sequences were non-productive. In addition to the first cohort of around 670 subjects, a separate validation cohort of about 120 different subjects was used. Genome-wide SNP genotypes for about 60% of the roughly 700 donors were used in a later genetic analysis, which treated that subset as a discovery cohort. Every discovery cohort repertoire had been produced on one sequencing platform. An earlier analysis of approximately 580 of the donors used high-throughput TCR beta sequencing to judge whether each TCR beta V gene segment behaved as functional or pseudogenic. Of the approximately 400 genotyped donors, roughly 80% were placed in the genetic ancestry cluster associated with self-reported Caucasian donors. The number of donors typed differed by locus, with roughly 620-630 for A, B, C, DRB1 and DQB1, more than 500 for DQA1, 600 to 610 for DPA1, and about 450 for DPB1. Donor age, sex, ethnicity and CMV serostatus were compiled alongside the repertoire data. The study profiled the T cell repertoires of under 850 subjects by immunosequencing and related them to cytomegalovirus serostatus. The later analysis used no new phenotypic data to find candidate immune exposures, relying instead on TCR beta sequences and their occurrence across donors. To predict cytomegalovirus infection status, the study brought together high-throughput TCR immunosequencing, statistical association of individual TCRs with disease status, and machine learning. Because of strong linkage in the cohort, roughly five DR-DQ haplotypes were treated as single units for association and clustering. A later analysis re-examined previously published TCR beta repertoires from 600 to 700 donors and added high-resolution HLA genotyping to investigate patterns of TCR occurrence. About 280 gigabases of sequencing data and around 85 million unique TCR sequences made up an early release that covered roughly 670 HLA-typed donors.

The cohort was made up of around 720 healthy bone marrow donors. Cohort members were all nominally healthy when sampled, although unrecorded immune exposures were likely present. The donor was CMV seropositive and belonged to the group of 250 to 300 seropositive cohort members. Every donor gave a peripheral blood sample, and the peripheral blood mononuclear cells from that sample were used for TCR beta sequencing. The Qiagen DNeasy Blood Extraction Kit was used to extract genomic DNA from the blood cell samples. Receptor amplification or capture employed the immunoSEQ multiplex PCR assay. For the multiplex PCR, a mixture combining 60 forward primers for TCR Vbeta segments and 13 reverse primers for TCR Jbeta segments was used. The CDR3 region of rearranged TCR beta genes was amplified from genomic DNA by a multiplex PCR assay. The amplified TCR beta libraries were sequenced on the Illumina HiSeq System as 87-base-pair reads. Per the authors' processing: In a later analysis, some 80 million unique TCR beta chains were counted across the roughly 670 repertoires, and about 10 million of these chains were shared by at least two donors. To remove PCR and sequencing errors, raw reads were error-corrected and collapsed into unique sequences using a nearest-neighbor algorithm that merged closely related sequences. Alignment of CDR3 sequences to IMGT reference sequences was used to assign V, D and J gene segments. For a sequence to be retained, at least a six-nucleotide match to both a V gene segment and a J gene segment was required. A rearrangement was called productive if the CDR3 had no stop codons and remained in frame with V and J, and every other rearrangement was called non-productive. CDR3 was defined by IMGT convention, running from the second conserved V-encoded cysteine to the conserved J-encoded phenylalanine. In an earlier analysis of 550 to 650 of the donors, sequences lacking an unambiguous match to a single V gene segment were excluded. An earlier analysis of just under 600 of the donors called V segments functional above 56.7% productive rearrangements and segregating when the between-donor standard deviation exceeded 5%. A statistical classification framework was built for diagnosing cytomegalovirus status from the catalog of TCR beta chain sequences. A later analysis assigned V and J genes by comparing TCR nucleotide sequences with IMGT/GENE-DB human TR gene sequences. Using the TCRdist pipeline, a later analysis assigned CDR3 sequences along with most-parsimonious VDJ recombination scenarios. In a later analysis, every TCR beta chain was defined by the combination of its CDR3 amino acid sequence and its V-gene family, and reads without a unique V-gene family were dropped. To address suspected cross-contamination and a sequencing artifact, a later analysis removed roughly 580 highly shared, low-generation-probability nucleotide sequences. For each public chain, a later analysis derived a clonal expansion index from normalized ranks of inferred template counts within each repertoire. In a later analysis, generation probabilities were computed with a VDJ recombination model fitted to out-of-frame rearrangements, and the resulting probabilities were checked against IGoR. A later analysis scored TCR-TCR, TCR-HLA and TCR-CMV co-occurrence with hypergeometric tests, applying a repertoire-size bias correction to TCR pairs. False discovery rates were estimated in a later analysis by permuting HLA or CMV assignments 20 times. In a later analysis, co-occurring TCRs were grouped using DBSCAN, and TCRdist sequence similarity was added for clustering within HLA-allele-positive subsets. Co-occurrence clustering excluded repertoires with fewer than 30,000 or more than 120,000 public chains, plus five with anomalous nucleotide sharing. TCRdb retrieved this table from immuneACCESS and kept in-frame rearrangements only. Not all clones are present; in checked studies, unresolved V genes account for under half, and no reason is known for the remainder. V, J and clone size derive from that table, while D and trimming were established from the DNA sequence. The sample yields around 92,000 clones; roughly four fifths were counted once. 3% to 4.5% of the sample goes to the ten largest clones.

The study at large found these results: In a later genetic analysis, a missense DCLRE1C variant was associated with V-gene and J-gene trimming of TCR beta chains, and the association was replicated in an independent cohort. It was suggested by the authors that the approach could potentially be generalized to other disease states and immunological phenotypes. When HLA alleles, especially DR and DQ, strongly co-occurred, attributing TCR associations to individual alleles was difficult. The sequencing pipeline was judged likely to have produced a cluster of highly shared sequence variants as a technical artifact. Linkage disequilibrium might explain the correlated functional status among segregating V segments, but an unknown experimental factor could not be excluded. Sequencing depth was assumed to be roughly uniform across donors in the presence/absence analyses, though that assumption may not hold. According to a later analysis, TCR association rates differed among HLA loci, with DRB1 alleles showing the most associated TCRs and HLA-C alleles showing the fewest. According to a later analysis, most CMV-associated TCR beta chains appeared to be HLA-restricted, and the HLA associations seemed to be driven largely by CMV exposure. In a later analysis, several top co-occurrence clusters were reported to appear linked to parvovirus B19, influenza, CMV and Epstein-Barr virus. Compared with equally common non-associated chains, HLA-associated TCR beta chains in a later analysis were more clonally expanded and had lower generation probabilities. In vitro tests confirmed that three of the cytomegalovirus-associated TCR beta chains recognize cytomegalovirus antigens. The earlier analysis of approximately 590 of the donors excluded approximately 17 rarely observed V segments, including chromosome 9 orphons, because counts were too low. Immune exposure information for the cohort was limited to CMV serostatus. In an earlier analysis of fewer than 750 of the donors, most TCR beta V segments were observed in productive rearrangements about 87% or about 30% of the time, broadly matching IMGT annotations. In a later genetic analysis, fewer N-insertions in productive TCRs were reported among donors in an Asian-associated ancestry cluster than the roughly 700-donor mean. Because the 87-base-pair reads could not distinguish some IMGT-functional V segments, including TRBV6-2 and TRBV6-3, those segments were excluded. While some public TCRs were present in many individuals, most TCR sequences turned up only very rarely across donors. The study gave a list of about 160 TCR beta chains associated with cytomegalovirus. Because HLA typing was missing for some donors at each locus, association tests included only the typed subset. A further reported finding was that TCR beta sequences accurately predicted the HLA-A and HLA-B alleles for most subjects in the first cohort. Cytomegalovirus status was reported to be diagnosed by the classifier with high specificity and sensitivity in both the original and validation cohorts. In a later analysis, some 18,000 TCR beta sequences were associated with specific HLA alleles at a false discovery rate of 0.05. Only TCR beta chains were sequenced in this cohort, and the absence of alpha or paired-chain data limited detectable features.

At the junction V is shortened by 5 bases and J by 3 bases; bases outside the gene matches: 13. The CDR3, cysteine through phenylalanine, is 16 amino acids long. Here the CDR3 DNA is all that survives: 48 bases in frame from base 1. As encoded in the germline V gene (reference sequence), CDR1 is LNHDA while CDR2 is SQIVND. The V and J segments used are TRBV19 and TRBJ2-7; 7 central nucleotides agree with TRBD1. Specimen: PBMCs. The receptor was derived from a female donor in good health and CMV-seropositive. The CDR3 reads CASSPIIQGVHYEQYF. The nucleotide sequence is given as TGTGCCAGTAGTCCTATAATCCAGGGGGTGCACTACGAGCAGTACTTC.